Presented here are 3 T cell receptor beta chains from one specimen sequenced in a study of blood T cell repertoires in COVID-19. Here immunoSEQ multiplex PCR was the method, and the copy in TCRdb shows in-frame clones only, minus some. In the table there are roughly 180,000 clones, around nine tenths of which are singletons. The material sequenced was peripheral blood. The receptors stem from a man aged 65-85 years with active or convalescent COVID-19.

The chain carries TRBV10-1 and TRBJ1-6; no definite D call. CDR3 length: 12 residues. Germline CDR1 and CDR2: WNHNN and SYGVQD (reference sequence). V was trimmed by 3 bases and J by 9 bases, leaving 6 bases between them. CDR3 protein: CASSDQASPLHF. DNA for the CDR3: TGCGCCAGCAGTGACCAAGCTTCACCCCTCCACTTT.

The chain recombines TRBV29-1 with TRBJ1-2; TRBD1 matches at 7 bases. The CDR3 consists of 12 residues. Germline V lookup: CDR1 SQVTM, CDR2 ANQGSEA. V was clipped by 7 bases and J by 7 bases; unmatched bases: 9. Written as DNA, the CDR3 is TGCAGCGCAGGGGACAGCCTTGCTGGCTACACCTTC. This encodes CSAGDSLAGYTF.

This chain connects TRBV3-1 (or the pseudogene TRBV3-2) to TRBJ2-1; possible D gene TRBD2, 5 bases. CDR1 and CDR2 from the germline V gene are LGHDT and YNNKEL (reference sequence). V lost 3 bases and J lost 9, with 12 bases in between. The CDR3 length is 13 residues. The DNA for the CDR3 is TGTGCCAGCAGCCAGTCCACGGGAAGTGAGCAGTTCTTC. Amino acids: CASSQSTGSEQFF.